This T cell receptor (beta chain) was obtained from a study of identifying expanded T cells in peripheral blood. Points from the study as a whole: About 1.3 clones differed between technical replicates, versus about 15 and 19 over time. Variance in clone template counts between approximately 2-week samples significantly increased with total template count across all healthy donors.

TCRdb's copy holds only in-frame clones and misses some; the assay was immunoSEQ multiplex PCR. The sample consists of some 95,000 clones, around 88% of them appearing once. Healthy donors had no documented immune events, such as infections, while sampled. As regards this clone: Its antigen is currently unknown.

The origin of this receptor is a person aged 18-70 years in good health. Sequences were obtained from blood.

This CDR3 is CATSREGPLNNEQFF. CDR3 coding DNA: TGTGCCACCAGCAGAGAAGGGCCTCTAAACAATGAGCAGTTCTTC. V and J are TRBV15 and TRBJ2-1; D gene unclear. The CDR3 is 15 residues long. V lost 0 bases and J 5 bases, leaving 11 bases between the germline ends. From germline, CDR1 is LNHNV and CDR2 YYDKDF (reference sequence).